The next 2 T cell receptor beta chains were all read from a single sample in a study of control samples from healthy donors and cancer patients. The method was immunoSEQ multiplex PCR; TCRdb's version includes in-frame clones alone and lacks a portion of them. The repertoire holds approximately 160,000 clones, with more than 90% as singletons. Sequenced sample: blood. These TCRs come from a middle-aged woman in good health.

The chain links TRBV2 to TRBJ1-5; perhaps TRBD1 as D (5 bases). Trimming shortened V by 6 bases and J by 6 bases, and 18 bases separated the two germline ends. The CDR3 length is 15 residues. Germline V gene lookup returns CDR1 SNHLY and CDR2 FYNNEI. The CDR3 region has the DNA TGTGCCAGCAGAGCTCAGGGCGGGGGTAGTCAGCCCCAGCATTTT. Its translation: CASRAQGGGSQPQHF.

CDR3 region: CASSSSFEAFF. In nucleotides, the CDR3 is TGTGCCAGCAGTTCCTCATTTGAAGCTTTCTTT. V is TRBV2 and J is TRBJ1-1, with D unclear. Deletions cut 5 bases from V and 7 bases from J, with 8 bases between. The CDR3 is 11 residues long. The germline CDR1 and CDR2 sequences are SNHLY and FYNNEI.